What follows describes a single TCR beta chain. The protocol was immunoSEQ multiplex PCR, while the TCRdb copy is restricted to in-frame clones and leaves out a portion. The data contain around 320,000 clones, approximately 85% of them singletons. This specimen belongs to a study of blood T cell repertoires in COVID-19. Study-wide context: Both acute and convalescent COVID-19 samples were obtained from the United States, Italy and Spain.

V was trimmed by 0 bases and J by 5 bases, leaving 7 bases between them. The V gene's germline CDR1 is LNHNV and CDR2 YYDKDF (reference sequence). CDR3 length: 14 amino acids. Sequenced material: peripheral blood. The genes are TRBV15 and TRBJ2-2; the D is unclear. This clonotype was obtained from a human donor in a cohort sampled during active COVID-19. The CDR3 region has the DNA TGTGCCACCAGCAGAGATGTCGGGACCGGGGAGCTGTTTTTT. Protein: CATSRDVGTGELFF.